These T cell receptor beta chains were read from a single sample in a study of T-cell reconstitution after alpha-beta-depleted transplantation in children. MiXCR, applied by TCRdb to the PCR reads, yields one record per CDR3 protein. This table has roughly 300,000 distinct CDR3 sequences, 10% appearing once. This specimen consisted of PBMCs from the stem cell graft donor, obtained from the stem cell graft. Every receptor here comes from a human donor who donated a stem cell graft to a child with acute lymphoblastic leukemia. The CDR3 runs from the conserved cysteine through the conserved F or W. D genes are given only for firm matches. Clone size, where shown, is once, few, many, or a class for clones that have expanded.

clone size,D gene,J gene,V gene,CDR3 protein,CDR3 DNA
NA,NA,TRBJ1-5,TRBV9,CASSEVPNQPQHF,TGTGCCAGCAGCGAGGTTCCCAATCAGCCCCAGCATTTT
many,NA,TRBJ2-7,TRBV28,CASSSAGQLYEQYF,TGTGCCAGCAGTTCAGCAGGACAGCTCTACGAGCAGTACTTC
NA,NA,TRBJ2-5,TRBV29-1,CSLRVGETQYF,TGCAGCTTGAGAGTAGGGGAGACCCAGTACTTC
few,TRBD2,TRBJ2-1,TRBV11-2,CASSLDVWGRAGDSSYNEQFF,TGTGCCAGCAGCTTAGATGTATGGGGCCGGGCGGGAGATAGCTCCTACAATGAGCAGTTCTTC
many,TRBD2,TRBJ2-1,TRBV12-3/TRBV12-4,CASSFRTSSYNEQFF,TGTGCCAGCAGTTTTCGGACTAGCTCCTACAATGAGCAGTTCTTC
many,NA,TRBJ2-7,TRBV28,CASKNTGTPLYEQYF,TGTGCCAGCAAAAATACAGGGACCCCCCTCTACGAGCAGTACTTC
many,NA,TRBJ2-2,TRBV7-7,CASSLVRGTGELFF,TGTGCTAGCAGCTTAGTGCGAGGGACCGGGGAGCTGTTTTTT
many,NA,TRBJ2-1,TRBV14,CASSPILPTYNEQFF,TGTGCCAGCAGCCCCATCCTACCCACCTACAATGAGCAGTTCTTC
many,TRBD2,TRBJ2-7,TRBV20-1,CSAPIAGSYEQYF,TGCAGTGCACCAATAGCGGGGTCCTACGAGCAGTACTTC
NA,TRBD1,TRBJ1-5,TRBV2,CASSEGRQGAQPQHF,TGTGCCAGCAGTGAAGGCCGACAGGGAGCTCAGCCCCAGCATTTT
few,NA,TRBJ2-1,TRBV4-2,CASSQADGRYGYNEQFF,TGTGCCAGCAGCCAAGCGGACGGCCGTTACGGTTACAATGAGCAGTTCTTC
NA,NA,TRBJ2-3,TRBV10-1,CASSETAPDTQYF,TGCGCCAGCAGTGAGACCGCACCAGATACGCAGTATTTT
many,NA,TRBJ1-4,TRBV5-1,CASSPTTNEKLFF,TGCGCCAGCAGCCCAACAACTAATGAAAAACTGTTTTTT
NA,NA,TRBJ2-2,TRBV29-1,CSVDRANTGELFF,TGCAGCGTTGACAGGGCGAACACCGGGGAGCTGTTTTTT
few,NA,TRBJ2-6,TRBV12-3/TRBV12-4,CASASGLSGANVLTF,TGTGCCTCGGCCTCGGGCCTCTCTGGGGCCAACGTCCTGACTTTC
few,NA,TRBJ2-1,TRBV12-3/TRBV12-4,CASSPGLARYNEQFF,TGTGCCAGCAGTCCGGGGCTAGCTCGCTACAATGAGCAGTTCTTC
NA,TRBD2,TRBJ2-2,TRBV12-3/TRBV12-4,CASRTLAGVGTGELFF,TGTGCCAGCAGGACCCTAGCGGGAGTAGGCACCGGGGAGCTGTTTTTT
NA,NA,TRBJ2-1,TRBV7-9,CAGSAEQFF,TGTGCCGGAAGCGCTGAGCAGTTCTTC
NA,TRBD2,TRBJ2-1,TRBV20-1,CSASPTSGRVNEQFF,TGCAGTGCTTCTCCTACTAGCGGGAGGGTCAATGAGCAGTTCTTC
NA,TRBD2,TRBJ2-5,TRBV6-1,CASSSIPGLGGETQYF,TGTGCCAGCAGCTCAATTCCGGGACTAGGAGGGGAGACCCAGTACTTC
many,TRBD2,TRBJ2-5,TRBV3-1,CASSQGSGRKETQYF,TGTGCCAGCAGCCAAGGCAGCGGGAGGAAAGAGACCCAGTACTTC
few,NA,TRBJ2-3,TRBV7-9,CASSLVPESTDTQYF,TGTGCCAGCAGCTTAGTACCAGAATCCACAGATACGCAGTATTTT
many,NA,TRBJ2-5,TRBV5-1,CASSLVGKETQYF,TGCGCCAGCAGCTTGGTCGGAAAAGAGACCCAGTACTTC
many,NA,TRBJ2-1,TRBV12-3/TRBV12-4,CASSPYQFSGEQFF,TGTGCCAGCAGTCCGTACCAGTTTAGCGGTGAGCAGTTCTTC
NA,NA,TRBJ2-3,TRBV10-3,CAISTLRGTSTDTQYF,TGTGCCATCAGCACCCTCAGGGGTACTAGCACAGATACGCAGTATTTT
NA,NA,TRBJ2-3,TRBV27,CASSFGGVQYF,TGTGCCAGCAGTTTCGGCGGCGTGCAGTATTTT
few,NA,TRBJ2-3,TRBV20-1,CSARTGTPQYF,TGCAGTGCTCGGACGGGGACACCACAGTATTTT
many,TRBD2,TRBJ2-1,TRBV5-1,CASSDTSGSPHEQFF,TGCGCCAGCAGCGATACTAGCGGGAGTCCCCATGAGCAGTTCTTC
few,TRBD1,TRBJ2-7,TRBV7-9,CASSLATGVRGYEQYF,TGTGCCAGCAGCTTAGCGACAGGGGTTAGGGGCTACGAGCAGTACTTC
NA,NA,TRBJ2-7,TRBV6-2/TRBV6-3,CASRPRRGSYEQYF,TGTGCCAGCAGGCCACGCAGGGGCAGCTACGAGCAGTACTTC
once,NA,TRBJ2-2,TRBV5-1,CASSLVPHQIGELFF,TGCGCCAGCAGCTTGGTCCCCCACCAAATCGGGGAGCTGTTTTTT
NA,TRBD1,TRBJ1-2,TRBV20-1,CSAADRDQSTF,TGCAGTGCTGCAGACAGGGACCAGTCCACCTTC